This T cell receptor beta chain was captured in a study of OX40 agonist ivuxolimab in advanced cancers. Study-wide results and limits: Compared with others, partial responders at 0.1-3.0 mg/kg displayed clonal expansion among the lowest. Both blood CD4+ and CD8+ T cells showed clonal growth by week 6 at 0.1 to 3.0 mg/kg.

Germline CDR1 and CDR2: MNHEY and SVGAGI. CDR3 length: 15 residues. The ends were cut back, 3 bases at V and 0 bases at J, with 11 bases in the middle. Comments on this clone: Its antigen is unknown.

The protocol was immunoSEQ multiplex PCR, while the TCRdb copy is restricted to in-frame clones and leaves out a portion. The sample lists about 50,000 clones; approximately 91% were seen once. The sample in question was CD4+ or CD8+ T cells sorted from blood, obtained in a trial of the OX40 agonist ivuxolimab. The receptor was isolated from an adult with an advanced solid tumor such as melanoma, head and neck, liver or kidney cancer. The V and J genes are TRBV6-5 and TRBJ2-5; D could derive from TRBD1 or TRBD2 (5 bases each). The CDR3 spells CASSYGTEYQETQYF. The CDR3 DNA is TGTGCCAGCAGTTATGGGACCGAGTACCAAGAGACCCAGTACTTC.